This T cell receptor (beta chain) was recorded in a study of control samples from healthy donors and cancer patients. On this clone itself: Its ends do not fully match the called genes, so a read error is possible.

Sequenced by immunoSEQ multiplex PCR; TCRdb stores in-frame clones only, minus some. The data contain roughly 130,000 clones, about 92% of them singletons. Per the germline V gene, CDR1 is MNHEY and CDR2 is SVGEGT. The length of the CDR3 is 11 residues. This chain joins TRBV6-2 or TRBV6-3 and TRBJ2-3; no reliable D call. The receptor comes from a man aged 50-59 years with head and neck cancer. The sample consisted of PBMCs. CDR3 DNA: TGTGCCAGCAGTTTCCCTTCAATCGCGACTTTT. Its translation: CASSFPSIATF.